This T cell receptor (beta chain) emerged from a study of response to subunit inactivated influenza vaccine. Findings of the study overall: It was the authors' suggestion that each seasonal influenza vaccination recruits few new T cells.

CDR3 length equals 13 residues. In germline, CDR1 is SQVTM, CDR2 ANQGSEA. V lost 4 bases, J lost 5 bases, and 7 bases stayed unmatched. For this clonotype: Its antigen is unidentified.

Each CDR3 protein is one row after TCRdb ran MiXCR on the RT-PCR reads. The table shows 500,000 to 600,000 distinct CDR3 sequences, with around 8% occurring only once. The origin of this receptor is a man in his fifties or sixties who received an inactivated influenza vaccine. This chain links TRBV29-1 with TRBJ2-5; 7 bases fit TRBD1. Sequencing was performed on PBMCs from blood, taken around 25 months after vaccination. In nucleotides, the CDR3 is TGCAGCGTTGGAGCAGGGGGATTTGAGACCCAGTACTTC. Translated: CSVGAGGFETQYF.